This T cell receptor (beta chain) originates from a study of shared clonotypes between healthy human individuals. The study's findings and limits: Rarefaction exposed incomplete sorted-subset sequencing despite large depth.

The protocol was immunoSEQ multiplex PCR, while the TCRdb copy is restricted to in-frame clones and leaves out a portion. The sample lists around 2.3 million clones; roughly 95% were seen once. The CDR3 runs 14 residues. The germline V gene encodes CDR1 SEHNR and CDR2 FQNEAQ (reference sequence). The V end lost 1 base, the J end lost 7 bases, and 13 bases lay between the germline ends. For this clone: Its antigen is unidentified.

The chain uses TRBV7-9 and TRBJ1-2; D might be TRBD1 (5 bases). The sequenced sample was naive CD4+ T cells sorted from blood. Subset of the sample: CD45RA+ positively selected. The receptor comes from a man aged 18 to 35 in good health. The CDR3: CASSLGARESGYTF. As DNA, the CDR3 is TGTGCCAGCAGCTTAGGGGCCAGGGAAAGTGGCTACACCTTC.